This T cell receptor beta chain emerged from a study of blood T cells in healthy people across ages (dated by TCRdb to 2014 to 2015). Study-wide context: Template switching captured roughly one uniquely barcoded TCR beta cDNA molecule per two T cells in model experiments. Using deep sequencing normalized with unique cDNA molecular identifiers, the study measured how TCR beta repertoire diversity changes with age. The donors were divided into four age groups: young (average around 17 years), middle-aged (about 41), aged (62) and long-lived (about 80). To avoid experimental bias, donors of different ages were distributed randomly across sequencing lanes. Using the same blood draw, the study looked at two additional independent replicas of 1 million unique cDNA reads for two donors, one aged 18 to 29 and the other aged 80 or older.

About this clonotype itself: Which antigen it targets is not known. Per-nucleotide qualities are absent, and no much larger clonotype sits a single base away.

Reading from cysteine to phenylalanine, the CDR3 counts 14 amino acids. Only the CDR3 region is kept as DNA, spanning 42 bases read in frame from base 1. CDR1 and CDR2, per the germline V gene, are SGHRS and YFSETQ. The germline ends are 7 bases apart after V is trimmed by 1 base and J by 0 bases. The donors were 40 or so Caucasian individuals from Russia, aged roughly 6 to 90 years, who were systemically healthy. Each donor gave 9 to 10 milliliters of peripheral blood, collected into EDTA-treated Vacutainer tubes. Ficoll-Paque density-gradient centrifugation was used to isolate PBMCs, with at least 6.5 million per sample. Trizol reagent was used to extract total RNA from PBMCs, with at least 5.5 micrograms per sample. For every donor, flow cytometry on a PBMC aliquot measured the percentage of naive CD45RAhigh/CD27high T cells. Broader findings and caveats from the paper: Compared with the aged group, more naive CD4+ T cells, fewer expanded clones and increased TCR diversity were shown by the long-lived group, suggesting age selection. Because profiling used bulk unsorted PBMCs, naive and antigen-experienced compartments could not be compared conclusively. Observed TCR beta diversity per million T cells fell roughly linearly with age, and a significant reduction was already apparent by age around 36. Estimates of total diversity based on one million sequenced T cells were regarded as lower bounds and as underestimates. There was a strong correlation between observed TCR beta diversity and the percentage of naive T cells measured by flow cytometry. Because donor CMV infection status was unknown, age-related changes in expanded clonotypes were potentially confounded.

The library was built by means of 5' RACE. Sequencing was performed on an Illumina HiSeq 2500. A second PCR of roughly 7 to 12 cycles was run with a J-beta primer mix and a sample-barcoded 5' primer. Each TCR beta cDNA molecule received a unique molecular identifier from a template-switch 5' adaptor carrying 12 random nucleotides. At least 2.5 million CDR3-containing paired-end reads were obtained from each sample. First-strand cDNA synthesis was performed from all RNA using the Mint cDNA synthesis kit, with priming by a TRBC-specific oligonucleotide. All cDNA was treated with uracil-DNA glycosylase and then went through a first 18-cycle PCR with the universal primers M1SS and BC2_uni_R. In the authors' own workflow: For normalization, 1 million high-quality reads, each with a distinct molecular identifier, were randomly selected from each sample. Reads with shared molecular identifiers were discarded instead of being binned into consensus sequences. MiTCR, with a Q25 quality threshold and the strictest error-elimination algorithm, was used for CDR3 identification, clonotype clustering and error correction. A nonparametric unseen species model with Euler transformation was used to estimate lower-bound total TCR beta diversity. Through fastp at Q25 and MiXCR, TCRdb rebuilt clones from the public reads, retaining in-frame beta chains. Rows with one shared CDR3 protein collapse into an entry with the most common genes and DNA. TCRdb, not the original authors, processed these V and J calls. In all, the sample holds roughly 680,000 distinct CDR3 sequences, and about 51% of those were seen once. Of the sample, approximately 13% falls within the top ten clones.

This receptor was identified in a woman older than 75 in good health. Sequenced sample: blood. This receptor chain uses TRBV5-1 and TRBJ1-1, with no D gene named confidently. Here is the DNA: TGCGCCAGCAGCTTGATCGATATGAACACTGAAGCTTTCTTT. Its translation reads: CASSLIDMNTEAFF. Joined to the reference TRBV5-1 and TRBJ1-1 proteins, this CDR3 gives the full variable domain: KAGVTQTPRYLIKTRGQQVTLSCSPISGHRSVSWYQQTPGQGLQFLFEYFSETQRNKGNFPGRFSGRQFSNSRSEMNVSTLELGDSALYLCASSLIDMNTEAFFGQGTRLTVV.